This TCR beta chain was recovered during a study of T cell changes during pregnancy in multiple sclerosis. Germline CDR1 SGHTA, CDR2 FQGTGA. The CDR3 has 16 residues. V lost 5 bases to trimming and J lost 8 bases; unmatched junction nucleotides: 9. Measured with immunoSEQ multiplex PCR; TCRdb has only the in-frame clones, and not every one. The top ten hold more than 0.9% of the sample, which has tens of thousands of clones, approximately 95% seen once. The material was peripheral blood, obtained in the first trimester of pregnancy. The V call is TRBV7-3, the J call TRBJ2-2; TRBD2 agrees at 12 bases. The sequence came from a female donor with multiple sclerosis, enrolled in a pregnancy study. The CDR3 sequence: CASSPWLAGGPGELFF. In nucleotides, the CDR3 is TGTGCCAGCAGCCCCTGGCTAGCGGGAGGGCCTGGGGAGCTGTTTTTT.